This T cell receptor (beta chain) was obtained from a study of blood T cell repertoires in COVID-19. The overall study: Material from acute and convalescent COVID-19 was sourced from the United States, Italy and Spain. In each case, the material was cDNA or gDNA derived from T cells, B-cell-depleted T cells, or PBMCs.

Per the study methods: Reference gene primer amplification in the assay estimated nucleated cell counts. Measured with immunoSEQ multiplex PCR; TCRdb has only the in-frame clones, and not every one. D and trimming come from the DNA, and the V and J calls and clone size come from that table. The sample consists of approximately 260,000 clones, about 88% of them appearing once. Participants' own reports of clinical history determined their cohort assignment. Germline V gene lookup returns CDR1 SGHTA and CDR2 FQGTGA. Between the trimmed V and J ends, which lost 2 bases and 1 base, there was a span of 10 bases. This CDR3 contains 15 residues.

This clonotype was obtained from a man under 40 with acute COVID-19. The sequencing input was PBMCs or T cells enriched from blood (not recorded which). V usage is TRBV7-3 and J usage is TRBJ2-3; weak D call: TRBD1 (6 bases). The CDR3 bases are TGTGCCAGCAGCTTAGGGGACACACGCACAGATACGCAGTATTTT. Protein product: CASSLGDTRTDTQYF.